Listed below are T cell receptor beta chains from one sample, sequenced in a study of cytomegalovirus exposure and HLA in healthy donors. The assay was immunoSEQ multiplex PCR, and TCRdb's table has in-frame clones only and misses some. The table has hundreds of thousands of clones, around four fifths seen once. Sample: PBMCs. The receptors were gathered from a male donor in good health and CMV-seronegative. The CDR3 runs from the conserved cysteine through the conserved F or W. The order of the fields is D gene, V gene, J gene, clone size, CDR3 protein, CDR3 DNA. The D gene is left open where the match is weak. Clone size appears in some rows only: once, few, many, or a class for an expanded clone.

D gene: .; V gene: TRBV19; J gene: TRBJ2-5; clone size: .; CDR3 protein: CASNTGRGETQYF; CDR3 DNA: TGTGCCAGCAACACAGGGAGAGGGGAGACCCAGTACTTC
D gene: TRBD2; V gene: TRBV5-1; J gene: TRBJ2-5; clone size: .; CDR3 protein: CASCELAEETQYF; CDR3 DNA: TGCGCCAGCTGCGAACTAGCGGAAGAGACCCAGTACTTC
D gene: TRBD1; V gene: TRBV27; J gene: TRBJ2-3; clone size: .; CDR3 protein: CASRLDRGQRTDTQYF; CDR3 DNA: TGTGCCAGCAGACTCGACAGGGGGCAAAGGACAGATACGCAGTATTTT
D gene: TRBD2; V gene: TRBV6-1; J gene: TRBJ2-7; clone size: .; CDR3 protein: CASSEGLAGPYEQYF; CDR3 DNA: TGTGCCAGCAGTGAAGGACTAGCGGGACCCTACGAGCAGTACTTC
D gene: .; V gene: TRBV7-9; J gene: TRBJ2-6; clone size: few; CDR3 protein: CASSSQISGANVLTF; CDR3 DNA: TGTGCCAGCAGCTCCCAAATCTCTGGGGCCAACGTCCTGACTTTC
D gene: .; V gene: TRBV30; J gene: TRBJ2-2; clone size: .; CDR3 protein: CAWSVLLGAPNTGELFF; CDR3 DNA: TGTGCCTGGAGTGTACTCCTGGGGGCGCCGAACACCGGGGAGCTGTTTTTT
D gene: TRBD1; V gene: TRBV5-4; J gene: TRBJ2-5; clone size: .; CDR3 protein: CASSLGRAGGDETQYF; CDR3 DNA: TGTGCCAGCAGCTTGGGACGGGCAGGGGGAGATGAGACCCAGTACTTC
D gene: TRBD1; V gene: TRBV27; J gene: TRBJ2-3; clone size: .; CDR3 protein: CASSLFVTRGDTQYF; CDR3 DNA: TGTGCCAGCAGTTTGTTCGTGACCAGGGGGGATACGCAGTATTTT
D gene: .; V gene: TRBV2; J gene: TRBJ1-6; clone size: .; CDR3 protein: CASKPQGSSGNSPLHF; CDR3 DNA: TGTGCCAGCAAACCACAGGGAAGTTCGGGTAATTCACCCCTCCACTTT
D gene: .; V gene: TRBV5-4; J gene: TRBJ2-2; clone size: once; CDR3 protein: CASSLTTVGANTGELFF; CDR3 DNA: TGTGCCAGCAGCTTGACAACAGTAGGCGCGAACACCGGGGAGCTGTTTTTT
D gene: TRBD2; V gene: TRBV11-2; J gene: TRBJ2-7; clone size: .; CDR3 protein: CASSFILTSRGYEQYF; CDR3 DNA: TGTGCCAGCAGCTTTATACTGACTAGCCGGGGCTACGAGCAGTACTTC
D gene: .; V gene: TRBV5-3; J gene: TRBJ2-3; clone size: once; CDR3 protein: CARSCPDRWFSRAGSDTQYF; CDR3 DNA: TGTGCCAGAAGCTGCCCGGACAGGTGGTTTAGTCGGGCGGGATCGGATACGCAGTATTTT
D gene: .; V gene: TRBV19; J gene: TRBJ1-2; clone size: few; CDR3 protein: CASSISITGGIGYTF; CDR3 DNA: TGTGCCAGTAGTATATCAATCACGGGGGGCATTGGCTACACCTTC
D gene: TRBD2; V gene: TRBV5-6; J gene: TRBJ2-5; clone size: once; CDR3 protein: CASSLAGAPRETQYF; CDR3 DNA: TGTGCCAGCAGCTTAGCGGGAGCCCCCCGGGAGACCCAGTACTTC
D gene: .; V gene: TRBV5-6; J gene: TRBJ1-1; clone size: few; CDR3 protein: CASRRARLPGRMNTEAFF; CDR3 DNA: TGTGCCAGCAGACGCGCCCGGTTGCCAGGGCGCATGAACACTGAAGCTTTCTTT
D gene: TRBD2; V gene: TRBV4-1; J gene: TRBJ2-7; clone size: few; CDR3 protein: CASSPETSGSDEQYF; CDR3 DNA: TGCGCCAGCAGCCCCGAGACTAGCGGGAGCGACGAGCAGTACTTC
D gene: TRBD1; V gene: TRBV27; J gene: TRBJ2-7; clone size: .; CDR3 protein: CASSGAGTAAPEQYF; CDR3 DNA: TGTGCCAGCAGTGGAGCCGGGACAGCGGCCCCGGAGCAGTACTTC
D gene: TRBD1; V gene: TRBV28; J gene: TRBJ2-3; clone size: .; CDR3 protein: CASSSPGQAYSTDTQYF; CDR3 DNA: TGTGCCAGCAGTTCCCCGGGACAGGCTTATAGCACAGATACGCAGTATTTT
D gene: TRBD1; V gene: TRBV6-1; J gene: TRBJ1-1; clone size: .; CDR3 protein: CASSSRGPSTEAFF; CDR3 DNA: TGTGCCAGCAGTTCCAGGGGGCCAAGCACTGAAGCTTTCTTT
D gene: .; V gene: TRBV7-9; J gene: TRBJ2-7; clone size: .; CDR3 protein: CASSAEGEQYF; CDR3 DNA: TGTGCCAGCAGCGCGGAAGGTGAGCAGTACTTC
D gene: TRBD2; V gene: TRBV5-4; J gene: TRBJ2-1; clone size: once; CDR3 protein: CASSWAAGGPGNNEQFF; CDR3 DNA: TGTGCCAGCAGCTGGGCAGCGGGAGGGCCGGGGAACAATGAGCAGTTCTTC
D gene: .; V gene: TRBV11-2; J gene: TRBJ1-4; clone size: .; CDR3 protein: CASSPGLRTNEKLFF; CDR3 DNA: TGTGCCAGCAGCCCAGGACTCCGAACTAATGAAAAACTGTTTTTT
D gene: .; V gene: TRBV7-8; J gene: TRBJ2-7; clone size: .; CDR3 protein: CASSYPGPYEQYF; CDR3 DNA: TGTGCCAGCAGCTATCCAGGGCCCTACGAGCAGTACTTC
D gene: TRBD2; V gene: TRBV7-7; J gene: TRBJ2-1; clone size: once; CDR3 protein: CASSLASGVSYNEQFF; CDR3 DNA: TGTGCCAGCAGCTTAGCTAGCGGGGTTTCCTACAATGAGCAGTTCTTC
D gene: TRBD2; V gene: TRBV7-3; J gene: TRBJ2-7; clone size: few; CDR3 protein: CASSLNPGGRGEQYF; CDR3 DNA: TGTGCCAGCAGCTTAAATCCGGGAGGGAGAGGCGAGCAGTACTTC
D gene: .; V gene: TRBV29-1; J gene: TRBJ1-3; clone size: .; CDR3 protein: CSVYRLSGNTIYF; CDR3 DNA: TGCAGCGTGTACAGGCTCTCTGGAAACACCATATATTTT
D gene: TRBD1; V gene: TRBV29-1; J gene: TRBJ2-7; clone size: once; CDR3 protein: CSAADRDEQYF; CDR3 DNA: TGCAGCGCCGCGGACAGGGACGAGCAGTACTTC
D gene: .; V gene: TRBV2; J gene: TRBJ2-3; clone size: .; CDR3 protein: CASSETRTDTDTQYF; CDR3 DNA: TGTGCCAGCAGTGAAACTAGGACTGACACAGATACGCAGTATTTT
D gene: TRBD2; V gene: TRBV7-2; J gene: TRBJ2-1; clone size: .; CDR3 protein: CASSLTSGERFPYNEQFF; CDR3 DNA: TGTGCCAGCAGCTTAACTAGCGGGGAGCGCTTTCCTTACAATGAGCAGTTCTTC
D gene: .; V gene: TRBV9; J gene: TRBJ2-7; clone size: .; CDR3 protein: CASSSGGSYEQYF; CDR3 DNA: TGTGCCAGCAGCTCCGGAGGCTCCTACGAGCAGTACTTC
D gene: TRBD2; V gene: TRBV20-1; J gene: TRBJ2-1; clone size: .; CDR3 protein: CSAFLAAQFF; CDR3 DNA: TGCAGTGCTTTCCTAGCGGCTCAGTTCTTC
D gene: .; V gene: TRBV9; J gene: TRBJ2-6; clone size: .; CDR3 protein: CASSVVSRSGANVLTF; CDR3 DNA: TGTGCCAGCAGCGTAGTCTCTAGATCTGGGGCCAACGTCCTGACTTTC
D gene: .; V gene: TRBV20-1; J gene: TRBJ2-7; clone size: .; CDR3 protein: CSAFQGSEQYF; CDR3 DNA: TGCAGTGCTTTTCAGGGATCCGAGCAGTACTTC
D gene: TRBD1; V gene: TRBV28; J gene: TRBJ2-7; clone size: .; CDR3 protein: CASSLYGEGAYEQYF; CDR3 DNA: TGTGCCAGCAGTTTATACGGAGAGGGGGCTTACGAGCAGTACTTC
D gene: .; V gene: TRBV7-2; J gene: TRBJ2-3; clone size: .; CDR3 protein: CASTQEGDTDTQYF; CDR3 DNA: TGTGCCAGCACCCAAGAAGGGGACACAGATACGCAGTATTTT
D gene: .; V gene: TRBV28; J gene: TRBJ1-2; clone size: .; CDR3 protein: CASSQPGTHGYTF; CDR3 DNA: TGTGCCAGCAGTCAACCCGGGACACATGGCTACACCTTC
D gene: .; V gene: TRBV6-5; J gene: TRBJ2-1; clone size: .; CDR3 protein: CASSYEPAGPYNEQFF; CDR3 DNA: TGTGCCAGCAGTTACGAGCCCGCGGGACCCTACAATGAGCAGTTCTTC
D gene: TRBD1; V gene: TRBV7-6; J gene: TRBJ2-7; clone size: .; CDR3 protein: CASSSTGGHMGEQYF; CDR3 DNA: TGTGCCAGCAGCTCGACAGGGGGCCACATGGGCGAGCAGTACTTC
D gene: .; V gene: TRBV5-5; J gene: TRBJ1-3; clone size: .; CDR3 protein: CASSLWATGNTIYF; CDR3 DNA: TGTGCCAGCAGCCTCTGGGCGACTGGAAACACCATATATTTT
D gene: .; V gene: TRBV29-1; J gene: TRBJ2-2; clone size: .; CDR3 protein: CSVHQAEVGELFF; CDR3 DNA: TGCAGCGTCCACCAGGCGGAGGTCGGGGAGCTGTTTTTT
D gene: TRBD2; V gene: TRBV28; J gene: TRBJ2-7; clone size: .; CDR3 protein: CASSAAGAREQYF; CDR3 DNA: TGTGCCAGCAGTGCAGCGGGGGCCCGGGAGCAGTACTTC
D gene: TRBD2; V gene: TRBV9; J gene: TRBJ2-7; clone size: .; CDR3 protein: CASSVGTSVSYEQYF; CDR3 DNA: TGTGCCAGCAGCGTAGGAACTAGCGTGTCCTACGAGCAGTACTTC
D gene: .; V gene: TRBV2; J gene: TRBJ2-7; clone size: .; CDR3 protein: CASSVGQGGYEQYF; CDR3 DNA: TGTGCCAGCAGCGTGGGACAAGGGGGCTACGAGCAGTACTTC